One sample yielded the 25 T cell receptor beta chains listed below, sequenced in a study of shared T cell receptors in the human thymus. Libraries were prepared by immunoSEQ multiplex PCR; TCRdb keeps only in-frame clonotypes and omits some of them. The sample carries hundreds of thousands of clones, 75% to 90% recorded once. This sample was shared with a second study, whose subject was human thymus T cells.

The sample taken for sequencing was thymocytes. These receptors originate from a girl under three years old with a congenital heart defect.

This chain joins TRBV5-1 and TRBJ2-1, with D tentatively TRBD2 (5 bases). The CDR3 spans 13 residues. Germline V CDR1 and CDR2: SGHRS, YFSETQ. The V end was cut by 7 bases, the J end by 5 bases, with 13 bases between. The CDR3 nucleotides read TGCGCCAGCGGCGAGGGAATTGACAATGAGCAGTTCTTC. Translating it yields CASGEGIDNEQFF.

The gene calls are TRBV10-3 and TRBJ2-1; D is unclear. CDR1 is ENHRY, CDR2 SYGVKD, per germline. This CDR3 is 16 amino acids long. The V and J ends lost 2 bases and 1 base respectively, with 12 bases between them. For the CDR3, the DNA is TGTGCCATCAGTGAGGGCACCTCCAGATCCTACAATGAGCAGTTCTTC. Translated, it gives CAISEGTSRSYNEQFF.

V usage is TRBV9 and J usage is TRBJ2-1; TRBD2 aligns across 10 bases. The germline gives CDR1 SGDLS, CDR2 YYNGEE. V shed 0 bases, J shed 12 bases, and the junction held 3 bases outside the gene matches. CDR3 size: 13 residues. The CDR3 DNA follows: TGTGCCAGCAGCGTAGTACCTAGCGGGGGGCAGTTCTTC. It translates to CASSVVPSGGQFF.

The chain is built from TRBV4-1 and TRBJ2-1, with D tentatively TRBD1 (8 bases). V was shortened by 0 bases and J by 2 bases, with 26 bases between the two germline ends. CDR1 and CDR2 from the germline V gene are MGHRA and YSYEKL. The CDR3 length is 21 residues. CDR3 sequence: CASSQDRGQVGGGPPYNEQFF. Written as DNA, the CDR3 is TGCGCCAGCAGCCAAGATCGGGGACAGGTAGGGGGGGGGCCCCCCTACAATGAGCAGTTCTTC.

The V gene is TRBV28, the J gene TRBJ1-4; D perhaps matches TRBD1 (5 bases). CDR1 is MDHEN and CDR2 is SYDVKM in the germline V gene. V lost 10 bases and J lost 5, with 17 bases in between. The CDR3 has 14 residues. The CDR3 DNA is TGTGCCACCACCACACAGGATTCCAATGAAAAACTGTTTTTT. Translating gives CATTTQDSNEKLFF.

The chain is built from TRBV28 and TRBJ2-2; 9 nucleotides align to TRBD1. CDR1 is MDHEN, CDR2 SYDVKM, per germline. This CDR3 has 15 residues. The junction had 10 bases not matched to a gene; V was cut back by 6 bases and J by 8 bases. The CDR3 here is CASRRTGAPRGELFF. CDR3 coding DNA: TGTGCCAGCAGACGGACAGGGGCCCCGCGGGGGGAGCTGTTTTTT.

The rearrangement uses TRBV4-3 and TRBJ2-2; perhaps TRBD2 as D (5 bases). The CDR3 length is 19 residues. The V end lost 2 bases, the J end lost 5 bases, and 24 bases lay between the germline ends. The germline CDR1 and CDR2 sequences are LGHNA and YSLEER. The CDR3 sequence is CASSQIPGGRGSETGELFF. The CDR3 DNA reads as TGCGCCAGCAGCCAAATCCCAGGCGGGCGAGGCTCGGAGACCGGGGAGCTGTTTTTT.

V usage is TRBV14 and J usage is TRBJ2-5, with D perhaps TRBD2 (5 bases). CDR1 SGHDN and CDR2 FVKESK come from the germline V gene. This CDR3 region has 20 residues. V lost 1 base, J lost 5 bases, and 29 bases lay in between. The CDR3 here is CASSQGAPLPGVCSAETQYF. CDR3 nucleotide sequence: TGTGCCAGCAGCCAAGGTGCCCCCCTTCCCGGGGTCTGTTCGGCGGAGACCCAGTACTTC.

The rearrangement links TRBV6-6 to TRBJ2-7; TRBD2 matches at 13 bases. The CDR3 totals 15 residues. The V and J ends lost 5 bases and 2 bases, in that order; junction bases with no gene match: 3. The germline V gene encodes CDR1 MNHNY and CDR2 SVGAGI (reference sequence). The CDR3 nucleotides are TGTGCCAGCAGTGCGGGACTAGCGGGGCCCTACGAGCAGTACTTC. Protein sequence: CASSAGLAGPYEQYF.

The table lists this clone with a few counts. The DNA of the CDR3 is TGTGCCAGCAGCCCCCACCCCGAGACAGGCCTGAACACTGAAGCTTTCTTT. Protein sequence: CASSPHPETGLNTEAFF. The rearrangement joins TRBV7-6 to TRBJ1-1; possibly TRBD1 for D (6 bases). The CDR3 is 17 amino acids. V was trimmed by 5 bases and J by 0 bases, leaving 19 bases between them. Germline V gene lookup returns CDR1 SGHVS and CDR2 FNYEAQ.

This clone was recorded once. The same CDR3 also results from other DNA sequences found in this sample. V gene TRBV5-1 combines with J gene TRBJ1-1; D uncertain. V was shortened by 0 bases and J by 4 bases, with 4 bases between the two germline ends. The CDR3 spans 12 residues. The germline V gene encodes CDR1 SGHRS and CDR2 YFSETQ. The CDR3 loop is CASSLGATEAFF. The DNA of the CDR3 is TGCGCCAGCAGCTTGGGAGCCACTGAAGCTTTCTTT.

This chain joins TRBV11-2 and TRBJ2-5; TRBD2 matches at 13 bases. CDR3 length equals 18 residues. The J segment lost 5 bases and the V segment lost 5 bases, leaving 14 bases of the junction unmatched. Per germline, CDR1 SGHAT and CDR2 FQNNGV. The CDR3 DNA is TGTGCCAGCAGCCCAATGGGACTAGCGGGGCTGTGGGGGGAGACCCAGTACTTC. It specifies CASSPMGLAGLWGETQYF.

The chain joins TRBV6-5 to TRBJ2-7, with D possibly matching TRBD2 (5 bases). Germline CDR1 MNHEY, CDR2 SVGAGI. Deletions cut 7 bases from V and 5 bases from J, with 15 bases between. This CDR3 contains 13 residues. The CDR3 sequence is CASKPYQEDEQYF. The CDR3 nucleotides are TGTGCCAGCAAGCCCTACCAGGAGGACGAGCAGTACTTC.

This clone was seen just once. This chain joins TRBV10-1 and TRBJ2-7; D perhaps matches TRBD1 (6 bases). The length of the CDR3 is 11 residues. V shed 9 bases and J shed 5 bases, with 11 bases lying between them. Germline CDR1 reads WNHNN; CDR2 reads SYGVQD (reference sequence). This chain's CDR3 is CARNRVHEQYF. In DNA form, the CDR3 reads TGCGCCAGGAACAGGGTTCACGAGCAGTACTTC.

The V gene is TRBV5-4, the J gene TRBJ2-5, with TRBD2 matching 10 bases. V gave up 0 bases and J gave up 3 bases; unmatched junction bases: 5. This CDR3 comprises 16 residues. Looked up from germline, CDR1 is SGHNT and CDR2 is YYREEE (reference sequence). The CDR3 here is CASSLGKRGGEETQYF. The CDR3 coding sequence is TGTGCCAGCAGCTTGGGCAAGCGGGGGGGGGAAGAGACCCAGTACTTC.

Only a few counts were recorded for this clone. This chain connects TRBV18 to TRBJ2-3, with D possibly matching TRBD2 (5 bases). The V end lost 4 bases, the J end lost 5 bases, and 13 bases lay between the germline ends. The CDR3 extends over 14 amino acids. CDR1 is KGHSH and CDR2 is LQKENI in the germline V gene. CDR3 nucleotide sequence: TGTGCCAGCTCACTCGGGCCGGCGGGAGATACGCAGTATTTT. This translates into CASSLGPAGDTQYF.

V is TRBV2 and J is TRBJ1-2; D unclear. Germline CDR1 SNHLY, CDR2 FYNNEI. Trimming took off 6 bases at V and 7 bases at J, with 12 bases between the two ends. This CDR3 comprises 12 residues. The CDR3 loop is CASRRETCGYTF. DNA for the CDR3: TGTGCCAGCAGGAGGGAGACTTGTGGCTACACCTTC.

The rearrangement joins TRBV11-2 to TRBJ1-4; a weak D match, TRBD1 (5 bases). Germline lookup yields CDR1 SGHAT and CDR2 FQNNGV. The CDR3 has 17 residues. V was clipped by 0 bases and J by 3 bases, with 14 bases between them. CDR3 sequence reads: CASSLECTDRANEKLFF. The CDR3 DNA reads as TGTGCCAGCAGCTTAGAGTGTACCGACAGAGCTAATGAAAAACTGTTTTTT. Full variable domain (outside the CDR3, taken from reference TRBV11-2 and TRBJ1-4): EAGVAQSPRYKIIEKRQSVAFWCNPISGHATLYWYQQILGQGPKLLIQFQNNGVVDDSQLPKDRFSAERLKGVDSTLKIQPAKLEDSAVYLCASSLECTDRANEKLFFGSGTQLSVL.

The chain recombines TRBV27 with TRBJ1-2, with 9 bases lining up with TRBD1. Germline CDR1 reads MNHEY; CDR2 reads SMNVEV (reference sequence). CDR3 size: 14 residues. The junction had 4 bases not matched to a gene; V was cut back by 4 bases and J by 4 bases. The CDR3 DNA follows: TGTGCCAGCAGTTCCGGACAGGGGACCTATGGCTACACCTTC. It translates to CASSSGQGTYGYTF.

The chain has TRBV5-1 and TRBJ1-4; 10 bases agree with TRBD1. CDR1 and CDR2 (germline): SGHRS, YFSETQ. V shed 3 bases, J shed 5 bases, and the junction held 7 bases outside the gene matches. The CDR3 is made up of 16 amino acids. For the CDR3, the DNA is TGCGCCAGCAGCTCGGGGACAGGGGTCCTGAATGAAAAACTGTTTTTT. Translation gives CASSSGTGVLNEKLFF.

The chain has TRBV30 and TRBJ2-7; D may be TRBD2 (5 bases). Germline V gene sequence: CDR1 GTSNPN, CDR2 SVGIG (reference sequence). V was pared by 2 bases and J by 4 bases, with 12 bases between. The CDR3 is made up of 13 amino acids. The CDR3 region has the DNA TGTGCCTGGAGTTGGACTGCCGGGTACGAGCAGTACTTC. As protein: CAWSWTAGYEQYF.

This sequence joins TRBV4-2 and TRBJ2-1, with a possible D match to TRBD2 (5 bases). Germline CDR1 reads LGHNA; CDR2 reads YNFKEQ. The CDR3 length is 15 residues. V dropped 0 bases and J dropped 4 bases, with 10 bases sitting between them. The CDR3 loop reads CASSQDPGFYNEQFF. As DNA, the CDR3 is TGTGCCAGCAGCCAAGACCCGGGGTTTTACAATGAGCAGTTCTTC.

The chain combines TRBV7-2 with TRBJ2-7; 7 bases line up with TRBD1. Looked up from germline, CDR1 is SGHTA and CDR2 is FQGNSA. There are 16 residues in the CDR3. The ends lost 5 bases at V and 0 bases at J; junction bases unmatched: 10. The CDR3 loop reads CASSPPPGQLSYEQYF. CDR3 DNA sequence: TGTGCCAGCAGCCCGCCCCCGGGACAGCTCTCCTACGAGCAGTACTTC.

This chain uses TRBV7-9 with TRBJ1-1, with D possibly being TRBD1 (5 bases). V dropped 4 bases and J dropped 0 bases, with 24 bases sitting between them. CDR1 SEHNR and CDR2 FQNEAQ come from the germline V gene (reference sequence). The CDR3 covers 19 residues. This CDR3 reads CASSSNNQPGQGLNTEAFF. The CDR3 DNA is TGTGCCAGCAGCTCAAATAACCAGCCCGGACAAGGTCTGAACACTGAAGCTTTCTTT. Variable domain in full (rest from reference TRBV7-9 and TRBJ1-1): DTGVSQNPRHKITKRGQNVTFRCDPISEHNRLYWYRQTLGQGPEFLTYFQNEAQLEKSRLLSDRFSAERPKGSFSTLEIQRTEQGDSAMYLCASSSNNQPGQGLNTEAFFGQGTRLTVV.

V and J are TRBV5-8 and TRBJ2-7; no definite D call. Germline CDR1 and CDR2: SGHTS and YDEGEE. The length of the CDR3 is 14 residues. The V end lost 6 bases, the J end lost 2 bases, and 15 bases lay between the germline ends. CDR3 region: CASIKRSRTYEQYF. CDR3 bases: TGTGCCAGCATTAAACGGAGCCGGACCTACGAGCAGTACTTC.